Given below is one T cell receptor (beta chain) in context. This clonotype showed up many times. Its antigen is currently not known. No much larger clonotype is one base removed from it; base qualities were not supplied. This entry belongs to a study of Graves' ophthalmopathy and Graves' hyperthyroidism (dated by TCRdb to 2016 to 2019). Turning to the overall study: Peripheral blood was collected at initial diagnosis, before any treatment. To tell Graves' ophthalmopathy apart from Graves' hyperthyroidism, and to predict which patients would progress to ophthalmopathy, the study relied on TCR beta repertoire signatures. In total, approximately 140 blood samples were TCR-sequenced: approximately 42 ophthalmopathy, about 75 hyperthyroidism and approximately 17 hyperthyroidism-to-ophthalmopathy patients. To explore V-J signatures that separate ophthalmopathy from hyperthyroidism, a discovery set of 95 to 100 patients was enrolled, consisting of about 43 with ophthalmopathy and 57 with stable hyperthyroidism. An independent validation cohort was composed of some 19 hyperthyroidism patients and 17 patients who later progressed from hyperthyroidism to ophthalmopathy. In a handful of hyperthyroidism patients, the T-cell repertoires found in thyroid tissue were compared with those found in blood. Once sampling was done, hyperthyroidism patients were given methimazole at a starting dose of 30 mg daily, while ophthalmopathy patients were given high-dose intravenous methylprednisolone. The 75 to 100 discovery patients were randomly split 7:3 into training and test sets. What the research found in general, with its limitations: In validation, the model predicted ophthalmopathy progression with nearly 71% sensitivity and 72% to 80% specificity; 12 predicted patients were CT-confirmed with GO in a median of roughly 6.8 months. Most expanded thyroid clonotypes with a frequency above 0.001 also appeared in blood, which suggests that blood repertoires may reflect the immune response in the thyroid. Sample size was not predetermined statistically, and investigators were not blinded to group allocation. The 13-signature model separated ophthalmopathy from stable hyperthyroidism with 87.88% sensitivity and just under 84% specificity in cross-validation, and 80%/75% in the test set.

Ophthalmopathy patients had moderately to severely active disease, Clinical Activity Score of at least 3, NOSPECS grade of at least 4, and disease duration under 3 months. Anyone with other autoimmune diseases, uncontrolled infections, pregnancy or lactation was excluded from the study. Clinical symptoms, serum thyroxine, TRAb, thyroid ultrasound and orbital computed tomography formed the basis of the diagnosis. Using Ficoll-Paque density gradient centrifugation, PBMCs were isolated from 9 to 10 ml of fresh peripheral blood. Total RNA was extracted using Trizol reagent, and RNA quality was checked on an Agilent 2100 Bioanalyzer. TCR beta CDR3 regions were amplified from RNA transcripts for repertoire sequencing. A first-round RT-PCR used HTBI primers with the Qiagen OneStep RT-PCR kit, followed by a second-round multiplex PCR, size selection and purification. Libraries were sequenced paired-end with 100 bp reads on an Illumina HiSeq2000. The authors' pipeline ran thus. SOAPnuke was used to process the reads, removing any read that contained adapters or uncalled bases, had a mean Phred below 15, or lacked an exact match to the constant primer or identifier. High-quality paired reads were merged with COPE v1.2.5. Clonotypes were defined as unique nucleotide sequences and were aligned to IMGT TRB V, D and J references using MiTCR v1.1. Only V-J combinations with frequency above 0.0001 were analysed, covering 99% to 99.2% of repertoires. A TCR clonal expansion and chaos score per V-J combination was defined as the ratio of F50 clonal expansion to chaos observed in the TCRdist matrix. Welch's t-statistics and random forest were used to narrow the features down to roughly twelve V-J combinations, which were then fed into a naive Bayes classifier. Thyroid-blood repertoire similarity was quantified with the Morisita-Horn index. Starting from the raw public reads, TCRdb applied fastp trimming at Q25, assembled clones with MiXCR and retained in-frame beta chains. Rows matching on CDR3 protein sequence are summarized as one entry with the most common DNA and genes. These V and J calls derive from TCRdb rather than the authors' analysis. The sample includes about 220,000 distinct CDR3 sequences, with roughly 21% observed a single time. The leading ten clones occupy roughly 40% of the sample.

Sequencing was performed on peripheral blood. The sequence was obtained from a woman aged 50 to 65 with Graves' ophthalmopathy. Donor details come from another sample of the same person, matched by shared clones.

The DNA is TGTGCCAGTAGCCCCCAACAGACGAACACTGAAGCTTTCTTT. It translates as CASSPQQTNTEAFF. The chain is encoded by TRBV19 joined to TRBJ1-1; the D segment cannot be called with confidence. Relative to germline, V is 6 bases shorter and J is 1 base shorter, with 12 bases between their ends. The germline V gene (reference sequence) sets CDR1 to LNHDA and CDR2 to SQIVND. Counted from cysteine to phenylalanine, this CDR3 has 14 amino acids. Only the CDR3 part of the read is kept: 42 bases, read in frame from the first base.